Listed here are 27 T cell receptor beta chains from one sample, sequenced in a study of blood T cells in healthy people across ages. The second PCR ran roughly 6 to 12 cycles with a sample-barcoded 5' primer and J-beta primers. TCRdb reprocessed the 5' RACE reads with MiXCR, giving one entry per CDR3 protein. The data contain over 1,500,000 distinct CDR3 sequences, about two fifths of them singletons. Material for sequencing was blood. The receptors derive from a human donor in good health.

The chain is built from TRBV5-1 and TRBJ2-5, with 7 bases fitting TRBD1. This CDR3 contains 15 residues. Trimming cost V 4 bases and J 0 bases; bases outside gene matches: 6. Germline V gene lookup returns CDR1 SGHRS and CDR2 YFSETQ. The CDR3 reads CASSPFGTDQETQYF. The CDR3, as DNA: TGCGCCAGCAGCCCCTTCGGGACAGACCAAGAGACCCAGTACTTC.

The chain employs TRBV5-8 and TRBJ1-2, with D hard to call. The CDR3 extends over 12 amino acids. The V end lost 5 bases, the J end lost 9 bases, and 14 bases lay between the germline ends. Germline CDR1 SGHTS, CDR2 YDEGEE. The CDR3 sequence is CASSSYSGSYTF. The CDR3 DNA is TGTGCCAGCAGTTCGTATTCCGGGAGCTACACCTTC. Combining the CDR3 with reference TRBV5-8 and TRBJ1-2 gives the whole variable domain EAGVTQSPTHLIKTRGQQATLRCSPISGHTSVYWYQQALGLGLQFLLWYDEGEERNRGNFPPRFSGRQFPNYSSELNVNALELEDSALYLCASSSYSGSYTFGSGTRLTVV.

This clonotype was seen a handful of times. This chain connects TRBV4-1 to TRBJ1-5, with no clear D. Germline CDR1 is MGHRA and CDR2 is YSYEKL. This CDR3 contains 15 residues. Trimming removed 4 bases from V and 6 bases from J, with 16 bases in between. CDR3 sequence reads: CASSLLLKGTQPQHF. The CDR3 DNA follows: TGCGCCAGCAGCCTACTCTTAAAAGGAACTCAGCCCCAGCATTTT.

This clonotype was detected only once. This chain joins TRBV30 and TRBJ2-5; either TRBD1 or TRBD2 may supply D (5 bases each). This CDR3 spans 13 amino acids. The V end was cut by 0 bases, the J end by 2 bases, with 7 bases between. Germline assignment: CDR1 GTSNPN and CDR2 SVGIG (reference sequence). The CDR3 DNA reads TGTGCCTGGAGTGTGGGACGGCAAGAGACCCAGTACTTC. This sequence encodes CAWSVGRQETQYF.

The chain links TRBV6-4 to TRBJ2-3, with D unclear. The germline CDR1 and CDR2 sequences are MRHNA and SNTAGT. Between the trimmed V and J ends, which lost 0 bases and 2 bases, there was a span of 12 bases. This CDR3 spans 16 amino acids. DNA for the CDR3: TGTGCCAGCAGTGACTCCGGGTCACCGGCCACAGATACGCAGTATTTT. This codes for CASSDSGSPATDTQYF.

This clonotype was observed a single time. At one of its ends the junction is not consistent with the germline gene, which may arise from a read error. The chain couples TRBV27 to TRBJ2-1; D is perhaps TRBD1 (5 bases). This CDR3 region has 15 residues. In germline, CDR1 is MNHEY, CDR2 SMNVEV (reference sequence). CDR3 loop: CVSMEWQGLDYEQFF. DNA for the CDR3: TGTGTCAGCATGGAGTGGCAGGGTCTCGATTATGAGCAGTTCTTC.

This CDR3 is CASSYPTLSGARASSEAFF. DNA for the CDR3: TGTGCCAGCAGTTATCCAACCCTGAGCGGTGCACGGGCGTCCTCTGAAGCTTTCTTT. The gene calls are TRBV6-7 and TRBJ1-1; no clear D. TRBV6-7 is noted as an ORF with a role that remains uncertain. Trimming took 3 bases from V and 6 from J, leaving 29 bases between them. CDR3 size: 19 residues.

The sample holds one count of this clonotype. This sequence joins TRBV20-1 and TRBJ1-2; D is uncertain. V lost 6 bases and J lost 4, with 15 bases in between. This CDR3 spans 13 amino acids. Germline V gene lookup returns CDR1 DFQATT and CDR2 SNEGSKA (reference sequence). CDR3 loop: CSAGSKGSYGYTF. The CDR3 coding sequence is TGCAGTGCGGGGTCTAAGGGTAGCTATGGCTACACCTTC.

A few counts support this clonotype. J is TRBJ2-4 and V is TRBV4-2; D is possibly TRBD2 (5 bases). The DNA matches TRBJ2-7 better at its end, which makes the J call doubtful. CDR1 and CDR2 (germline): LGHNA, YNFKEQ. The CDR3 is 15 amino acids. The CDR3 DNA sequence: TGTGCCAGCAGCCAACTGCTAGCTGAGGACTACGAGCAGTACTTC. Translating it yields CASSQLLAEDYEQYF.

The V call is TRBV6-2 or TRBV6-3, the J call TRBJ2-3; TRBD1 might be the D (5 bases). CDR1 is MNHEY and CDR2 is SVGEGT in the germline V gene. Between the trimmed V and J ends, which lost 6 bases and 3 bases, there was a span of 13 bases. The CDR3 length is 14 residues. CDR3 in amino acids: CASRPRTPTDTQYF. The DNA of the CDR3 is TGTGCCAGCAGGCCCCGGACACCGACAGATACGCAGTATTTT.

This clonotype showed up just a few times. This CDR3 is CASSFRGAGLNPYEQYF. DNA of the CDR3: TGTGCCAGCAGCTTTCGTGGCGCGGGGCTAAACCCCTACGAGCAGTACTTC. The V and J genes are TRBV11-2 and TRBJ2-7, with D perhaps TRBD2 (6 bases). This CDR3 contains 17 residues. V was pared by 3 bases and J by 2 bases, with 20 bases between. In germline, CDR1 is SGHAT, CDR2 FQNNGV. Complete variable domain (other parts from reference TRBV11-2 and TRBJ2-7): EAGVAQSPRYKIIEKRQSVAFWCNPISGHATLYWYQQILGQGPKLLIQFQNNGVVDDSQLPKDRFSAERLKGVDSTLKIQPAKLEDSAVYLCASSFRGAGLNPYEQYFGPGTRLTVT.

The V call is TRBV27, the J call TRBJ1-2, with D possibly being TRBD1 (6 bases). The CDR3 is 17 amino acids. Between the trimmed V and J ends, which lost 2 bases and 4 bases, there was a span of 20 bases. Germline-derived CDR1 and CDR2 are MNHEY and SMNVEV (reference sequence). The CDR3 loop is CASSLGGSEQDIYGYTF. In DNA form, the CDR3 reads TGTGCCAGCAGTTTAGGGGGCAGCGAACAGGATATCTATGGCTACACCTTC.

This clonotype was detected a few times. The V gene is TRBV12-3 or TRBV12-4, the J gene TRBJ1-3; D is unclear. CDR3 length: 13 residues. Deletions cut 7 bases from V and 5 bases from J, with 12 bases between. CDR3 region: CASKPLGRNTIYF. The CDR3 DNA follows: TGTGCCAGCAAACCCCTGGGCAGAAACACCATATATTTT.

The chain joins TRBV28 to TRBJ2-7, with 7 positions matching TRBD2. This CDR3 region has 16 residues. Trimming at V came to 4 bases and at J to 4 bases, leaving 13 bases not matched to a gene. Germline V gene lookup returns CDR1 MDHEN and CDR2 SYDVKM. CDR3 sequence (DNA): TGTGCCAGCAGTTCCCCCCCTGGCGGGGGAAATTACGAGCAGTACTTC. Encoded protein: CASSSPPGGGNYEQYF. Full variable domain (remainder filled in from reference TRBV28 and TRBJ2-7): DVKVTQSSRYLVKRTGEKVFLECVQDMDHENMFWYRQDPGLGLRLIYFSYDVKMKEKGDIPEGYSVSREKKERFSLILESASTNQTSMYLCASSSPPGGGNYEQYFGPGTRLTVT.

The rearrangement joins TRBV29-1 to TRBJ1-1, with D tentatively TRBD1 (5 bases). Germline assignment: CDR1 SQVTM and CDR2 ANQGSEA. V dropped 7 bases and J dropped 6 bases, with 12 bases sitting between them. There are 11 residues in the CDR3. This CDR3 is CSERDGPEAFF. The CDR3 bases are TGCAGCGAAAGGGACGGGCCTGAAGCTTTCTTT.

At least ten counts were recorded for this clonotype. The CDR3, as DNA: TGTGCCAGCAGTTTAGATCAGCCCCAGCATTTT. It specifies CASSLDQPQHF. The rearrangement joins TRBV12-3 or TRBV12-4 to TRBJ1-5; D remains ambiguous. This CDR3 comprises 11 residues. The V end was cut by 1 base, the J end by 5 bases, with 0 bases between.

The rearrangement links TRBV3-1 to TRBJ2-5, with 12 bases identical to TRBD1. The J call is doubtful: the DNA matches TRBJ2-7 better. The CDR3 totals 15 residues. Germline assignment: CDR1 LGHDT and CDR2 YNNKEL (reference sequence). The CDR3 region has the DNA TGTGCCAGCAGCCACAAGGGACAGGGGGCATTCGAGCAGTACTTC. Residues: CASSHKGQGAFEQYF.

This clonotype was detected many times. This sequence joins TRBV6-5 and TRBJ2-7; D is undetermined. V was shortened by 5 bases and J by 5 bases, with 13 bases between the two germline ends. Germline V gene sequence: CDR1 MNHEY, CDR2 SVGAGI. The CDR3 contains 13 residues. The CDR3 nucleotides read TGTGCCAGCAGTAGGGATCTCCAGGACGAGCAGTACTTC. Residues: CASSRDLQDEQYF.

This clonotype appeared many times. The V and J genes are TRBV7-3 and TRBJ2-3; TRBD1 might be the D (6 bases). CDR1 and CDR2 (germline): SGHTA, FQGTGA. Trimming shortened V by 5 bases and J by 4 bases, and 10 bases separated the two germline ends. The CDR3 contains 13 residues. The CDR3 region has the DNA TGTGCCAGCAGCCTACAGGGCGCAGATACGCAGTATTTT. Translated, it gives CASSLQGADTQYF.

This sequence joins TRBV7-9 and TRBJ2-4, with unresolved D. The CDR3 is made up of 16 amino acids. V lost 5 bases to trimming and J lost 0 bases, with 14 bases between them. CDR1 and CDR2 (germline): SEHNR, FQNEAQ (reference sequence). CDR3 loop: CASSPFNGLAKNIQYF. CDR3 sequence (DNA): TGTGCCAGCAGCCCATTTAATGGGCTAGCCAAAAACATTCAGTACTTC.

This rearrangement joins TRBV20-1 to TRBJ2-5; D not resolved. Trimming cost V 3 bases and J 5 bases, with 13 bases left between them. The CDR3 spans 13 residues. The germline V gene has CDR1 DFQATT and CDR2 SNEGSKA (reference sequence). The CDR3 region has the DNA TGCAGTGCTAGCCCCCCTACCCTGGAGACCCAGTACTTC. Translating gives CSASPPTLETQYF.

This clonotype has only a few counts. The V gene is TRBV20-1, the J gene TRBJ2-5; D might be TRBD1 or TRBD2, each matching 5 bases. The CDR3 covers 12 residues. Trimming pared 7 bases from V and 4 bases from J, leaving 13 bases between. The germline CDR1 and CDR2 sequences are DFQATT and SNEGSKA (reference sequence). CDR3 region: CSVPLRGETQYF. CDR3 coding DNA: TGCAGTGTCCCGCTGAGGGGAGAGACCCAGTACTTC.

Turning to this clonotype: One end of the junction does not line up with germline, which may come from a read error. This rearrangement joins TRBV4-1 to TRBJ1-2; the match to TRBD1 covers 8 bases. Per the germline V gene, CDR1 is MGHRA and CDR2 is YSYEKL. The CDR3 length is 13 residues. The CDR3 loop is CANSRGTGYGYTF. The CDR3 DNA sequence: TGCGCCAACAGCCGAGGGACAGGCTATGGCTACACCTTC.

The J gene is TRBJ2-1, the V gene TRBV15; TRBD2 aligns across 13 bases. Losses at the gene ends were 2 bases for V and 5 bases for J; bases not matched to a gene: 12. Germline V gene sequence: CDR1 LNHNV, CDR2 YYDKDF (reference sequence). The CDR3 spans 19 residues. The CDR3 protein is CATSRFHSLLAGGNNEQFF. The CDR3 DNA reads TGTGCCACCAGCAGATTTCATTCCCTACTAGCGGGGGGGAACAATGAGCAGTTCTTC.

This clonotype was seen only a few times. The chain has TRBV5-4 and TRBJ1-2, with TRBD1 identical over 12 bases. Germline values: CDR1 SGHNT, CDR2 YYREEE (reference sequence). V dropped 4 bases and J dropped 0; count of bases not matched to a gene: 4. CDR3 length: 16 amino acids. Written as DNA, the CDR3 is TGTGCCAGCAGCCGGGGACAGGGGGCTCCTAACTATGGCTACACCTTC. Its translation is CASSRGQGAPNYGYTF.

The rearrangement links TRBV5-1 to TRBJ2-1; no definite D call. The CDR3 is made up of 14 amino acids. V was cut by 0 bases and J by 2 bases, with 6 bases left in between. Germline assignment: CDR1 SGHRS and CDR2 YFSETQ. CDR3 nucleotide sequence: TGCGCCAGCAGCTTGGGCGAAACCTACAATGAGCAGTTCTTC. Protein product: CASSLGETYNEQFF. Using reference TRBV5-1 and TRBJ2-1 for the parts outside the CDR3, the full variable domain is KAGVTQTPRYLIKTRGQQVTLSCSPISGHRSVSWYQQTPGQGLQFLFEYFSETQRNKGNFPGRFSGRQFSNSRSEMNVSTLELGDSALYLCASSLGETYNEQFFGPGTRLTVL.

J is TRBJ1-1 and V is TRBV20-1; no clear D gene. The V end was cut by 5 bases, the J end by 3 bases, with 10 bases between. This CDR3 is 12 amino acids long. The germline V gene encodes CDR1 DFQATT and CDR2 SNEGSKA (reference sequence). CDR3 nucleotide sequence: TGCAGTGCTCTTGTTCGGTACACTGAAGCTTTCTTT. Its protein is CSALVRYTEAFF.